These 28 T cell receptor beta chains were sequenced from one sample in a study of blood T cell repertoires in COVID-19. Assay used: immunoSEQ multiplex PCR; TCRdb lists only in-frame clones, some missing. The sample comprises more than 100,000 clones, approximately 83% of which are singletons, and roughly a tenth rests with the top ten. The sequenced sample was peripheral blood. Receptors originate from an elderly man with acute or convalescent COVID-19.

The V and J genes are TRBV7-2 and TRBJ2-2, with 8 bases that match TRBD1. Germline V lookup: CDR1 SGHTA, CDR2 FQGNSA. The CDR3 runs to 16 residues. Trimming removed 1 base from V and 5 bases from J; junction bases left unmatched: 6. The CDR3 region is CASSLGRGRRTGELFF. The DNA of the CDR3 is TGTGCCAGCAGCTTAGGCAGGGGGCGTCGGACCGGGGAGCTGTTTTTT.

The chain uses TRBV6-5 and TRBJ1-5; 7 nucleotides align to TRBD1. This CDR3 spans 15 amino acids. Germline CDR1 and CDR2: MNHEY and SVGAGI. V was clipped by 6 bases and J by 0 bases; unmatched bases: 5. CDR3 bases: TGTGCCAGCAGGTGGACAGGAGATAGCAATCAGCCCCAGCATTTT. It is translated as CASRWTGDSNQPQHF.

The chain has TRBV30 and TRBJ2-7; 7 positions agree with TRBD2. The CDR3 runs to 13 residues. Germline-derived CDR1 and CDR2 are GTSNPN and SVGIG (reference sequence). Losses at the gene ends were 2 bases for V and 5 bases for J; bases not matched to a gene: 6. CDR3 amino acids: CAWSKPGGNEQYF. The CDR3 nucleotides read TGTGCCTGGAGTAAACCCGGGGGGAACGAGCAGTACTTC.

The chain links TRBV29-1 to TRBJ1-3; D is unresolved. This CDR3 contains 13 residues. The V and J ends lost 7 bases and 2 bases respectively, with 12 bases between them. Germline loops: CDR1 SQVTM, CDR2 ANQGSEA. Here the CDR3 reads CSALRPAGNTIYF. The CDR3 DNA follows: TGCAGCGCCTTGCGCCCGGCTGGAAACACCATATATTTT.

V is TRBV11-3 and J is TRBJ1-2; no clear D. The CDR3 length is 18 residues. V was clipped by 5 bases and J by 2 bases, with 24 bases between them. Germline V gives CDR1 SGHNT, CDR2 YENEEA. The CDR3 DNA follows: TGTGCCAGCAGCCTTTCCTTGAACCTGCCGGCGGGGAACTATGGCTACACCTTC. This encodes CASSLSLNLPAGNYGYTF. The full variable domain, completed using reference TRBV11-3 and TRBJ1-2, is EAGVVQSPRYKIIEKKQPVAFWCNPISGHNTLYWYLQNLGQGPELLIRYENEEAVDDSQLPKDRFSAERLKGVDSTLKIQPAELGDSAVYLCASSLSLNLPAGNYGYTFGSGTRLTVV.

The chain has TRBV19 and TRBJ2-1; 7 bases are a match to TRBD2. J was trimmed by 2 bases and V by 7 bases; bases with no gene match: 5. This CDR3 has 14 amino acids. The germline V gene encodes CDR1 LNHDA and CDR2 SQIVND (reference sequence). The CDR3 loop is CASIPLAAYNEQFF. The CDR3 DNA sequence: TGTGCCAGTATTCCCCTAGCGGCCTACAATGAGCAGTTCTTC.

The V gene is TRBV18, the J gene TRBJ2-1; 12 bases are shared with TRBD2. V dropped 6 bases and J dropped 7; count of bases not matched to a gene: 13. The CDR3 runs to 17 residues. CDR1 KGHSH and CDR2 LQKENI come from the germline V gene. The CDR3 DNA follows: TGTGCCAGCTCTCCAGTACTAGCGGGGGGCCGGGTTAATGAGCAGTTCTTC. Translation gives CASSPVLAGGRVNEQFF.

The rearrangement links TRBV18 to TRBJ1-4; TRBD1 aligns across 8 bases. The CDR3 sequence is 16 residues long. The V and J ends lost 4 bases and 0 bases, in that order; junction bases with no gene match: 4. Germline V gives CDR1 KGHSH, CDR2 LQKENI. The CDR3: CASSLNRGSTNEKLFF. The CDR3 DNA sequence: TGTGCCAGCTCACTCAACAGGGGGTCAACTAATGAAAAACTGTTTTTT.

The chain recombines TRBV7-3 with TRBJ2-3, with 11 positions matching TRBD2. V lost 5 bases and J lost 4; bases outside the gene matches: 5. CDR3 size: 15 residues. Germline values: CDR1 SGHTA, CDR2 FQGTGA. The CDR3 reads CASSRTSGSADTQYF. CDR3 nucleotides: TGTGCCAGCAGCCGGACTAGCGGGTCCGCAGATACGCAGTATTTT.

The chain combines TRBV27 with TRBJ1-5; TRBD1 matches 7 bases. With V trimmed by 5 bases and J by 3 bases, 10 bases remained unmatched. Germline CDR1 MNHEY, CDR2 SMNVEV (reference sequence). CDR3 length: 16 residues. As DNA, the CDR3 is TGTGCCAGCAGTAAATTCCGGGACAGACCCAATCAGCCCCAGCATTTT. Protein product: CASSKFRDRPNQPQHF.

The V call is TRBV19, the J call TRBJ1-3, with D perhaps TRBD1 (6 bases). Trimming removed 4 bases at V and 8 bases at J, with 12 bases between. CDR1 LNHDA and CDR2 SQIVND come from the germline V gene (reference sequence). CDR3 length equals 13 residues. CDR3 amino acids: CASSTTGMDTIYF. The CDR3 DNA reads as TGTGCCAGTAGTACTACAGGGATGGACACCATATATTTT.

The genes are TRBV7-2 and TRBJ2-5; TRBD2 is a possible D gene (6 bases). Germline V CDR1 and CDR2: SGHTA, FQGNSA. The V end was cut by 1 base, the J end by 1 base, with 7 bases between. The CDR3 totals 14 residues. The CDR3 DNA reads as TGTGCCAGCAGCTTAGTAGCGGCCCAAGAGACCCAGTACTTC. This encodes CASSLVAAQETQYF. Drawing the rest from reference TRBV7-2 and TRBJ2-5, the complete variable domain is GAGVSQSPSNKVTEKGKDVELRCDPISGHTALYWYRQSLGQGLEFLIYFQGNSAPDKSGLPSDRFSAERTGGSVSTLTIQRTQQEDSAVYLCASSLVAAQETQYFGPGTRLLVL.

The V gene is TRBV5-1, the J gene TRBJ2-1; TRBD2 is a possible D gene (6 bases). The ends were cut back, 7 bases at V and 7 bases at J, with 18 bases in the middle. Germline V gene lookup returns CDR1 SGHRS and CDR2 YFSETQ. The CDR3 is 14 residues long. The chain's CDR3 is CASRGDFGYNEQFF. DNA for the CDR3: TGCGCCAGCCGAGGGGACTTTGGGTATAATGAGCAGTTCTTC.

The chain couples TRBV6-5 to TRBJ2-5; 9 nucleotides agree with TRBD2. CDR1 is MNHEY, CDR2 SVGAGI, per germline. V gave up 6 bases and J gave up 5 bases; unmatched junction bases: 7. This CDR3 has 14 residues. CDR3 region: CASRGLAWGETQYF. CDR3 DNA: TGTGCCAGCAGGGGACTAGCCTGGGGGGAGACCCAGTACTTC.

The chain is built from TRBV11-2 and TRBJ1-1; D gene unclear. V lost 5 bases, J lost 7 bases, and 20 bases lay in between. The V gene's germline CDR1 is SGHAT and CDR2 FQNNGV. This CDR3 has 15 amino acids. In DNA, the CDR3 is TGTGCCAGCAGCCCCGACGGGGTACTCCTTATTGAAGCTTTCTTT. Protein sequence: CASSPDGVLLIEAFF.

The CDR3: CASSSHRVGAFF. CDR3 in DNA: TGTGCCAGCAGCTCCCACAGGGTCGGGGCTTTCTTT. The J gene is TRBJ1-1, the V gene TRBV11-2, with a weak D call TRBD1 (6 bases). The V end lost 4 bases, the J end lost 11 bases, and 14 bases lay between the germline ends. Germline-derived CDR1 and CDR2 are SGHAT and FQNNGV. The CDR3 totals 12 residues.

In this sample, this clone turned up once. The rearrangement uses TRBV6-1 and TRBJ1-5, with a possible D match to TRBD1 (6 bases). Germline V CDR1 and CDR2: MNHNS, SASEGT. This CDR3 is 16 amino acids long. V dropped 3 bases and J dropped 2 bases, with 14 bases sitting between them. The CDR3 sequence is CASSDRGPAGNQPQHF. As DNA, the CDR3 is TGTGCCAGCAGTGACAGGGGCCCGGCGGGCAATCAGCCCCAGCATTTT.

In its sample, this clone was seen once. The chain links TRBV5-4 to TRBJ2-1; the match to TRBD2 covers 9 bases. Trimming took 0 bases from V and 0 from J; bases not matched to a gene: 7. CDR1 SGHNT and CDR2 YYREEE come from the germline V gene (reference sequence). This CDR3 spans 18 amino acids. In DNA form, the CDR3 reads TGTGCCAGCAGCTTGGGAACGACTAGCGGAAGCTCCTACAATGAGCAGTTCTTC. This codes for CASSLGTTSGSSYNEQFF. The full variable domain, rest sourced from reference TRBV5-4 and TRBJ2-1, is ETGVTQSPTHLIKTRGQQVTLRCSSQSGHNTVSWYQQALGQGPQFIFQYYREEENGRGNFPPRFSGLQFPNYSSELNVNALELDDSALYLCASSLGTTSGSSYNEQFFGPGTRLTVL.

This sequence joins TRBV9 and TRBJ2-7; D is perhaps TRBD2 (6 bases). CDR1 and CDR2 from the germline V gene are SGDLS and YYNGEE. The V gene lost 3 bases and the J gene lost 0 bases, with 13 bases spanning the gap. The CDR3 extends over 15 amino acids. The CDR3 protein is CASSATGGTSYEQYF. The CDR3 DNA is TGTGCCAGCAGCGCTACCGGCGGGACCTCCTACGAGCAGTACTTC.

This chain connects TRBV10-3 to TRBJ1-2, with 7 bases matching TRBD1. Germline V CDR1 and CDR2: ENHRY, SYGVKD. V gave up 7 bases and J gave up 4 bases; unmatched junction bases: 6. This CDR3 comprises 13 residues. The CDR3 reads CAITRDSLYGYTF. The CDR3, as DNA: TGTGCCATCACCCGGGACAGCCTCTATGGCTACACCTTC.

The chain uses TRBV6-5 and TRBJ2-7, with 9 bases identical to TRBD1. Germline V gene data show CDR1 as MNHEY and CDR2 as SVGAGI. J gave up 4 bases and V 5 bases, and 9 bases lay outside the gene matches. The CDR3 has 15 residues. The CDR3 DNA reads TGTGCCAGCAGTCCGTTTGGGACAGGGATATACGAGCAGTACTTC. Residues: CASSPFGTGIYEQYF.

This clone was counted between two and nine times. The rearrangement links TRBV29-1 to TRBJ2-6, with D tentatively TRBD1 (6 bases). The CDR3 sequence is 16 residues long. Trimming removed 5 bases at V and 0 bases at J, with 14 bases between. Germline-derived CDR1 and CDR2 are SQVTM and ANQGSEA. DNA for the CDR3: TGCAGCGTTCCTAGGACAGCCTCCTCTGGGGCCAACGTCCTGACTTTC. Its translation: CSVPRTASSGANVLTF.

V and J are TRBV7-9 and TRBJ2-7, with D maybe TRBD1 (6 bases). Germline V CDR1 and CDR2: SEHNR, FQNEAQ (reference sequence). The CDR3 is 13 residues long. Trimming took 3 bases from V and 2 from J, leaving 8 bases between them. In nucleotides, the CDR3 is TGTGCCAGCAGCTTCGGGACAACCTACGAGCAGTACTTC. Amino acids: CASSFGTTYEQYF.

This sequence joins TRBV7-2 and TRBJ2-5, with 13 bases fitting TRBD2. Germline-derived CDR1 and CDR2 are SGHTA and FQGNSA. J lost 5 bases, V lost 2 bases, and 2 bases had no gene match. The CDR3 is 15 residues long. DNA for the CDR3: TGTGCCAGCAGCTTAACTAGCGGGAGGGTTGAGACCCAGTACTTC. It yields the protein CASSLTSGRVETQYF.

The chain employs TRBV4-1 and TRBJ1-5, with TRBD1 identical over 8 bases. Germline lookup yields CDR1 MGHRA and CDR2 YSYEKL. V shed 0 bases, J shed 6 bases, and the junction held 1 base outside the gene matches. The CDR3 is made up of 14 amino acids. CDR3 nucleotides: TGCGCCAGCAGCCAAGATACAGGGGGTCAGCCCCAGCATTTT. Translation: CASSQDTGGQPQHF.

The chain joins TRBV15 to TRBJ2-7, with 10 bases identical to TRBD1. Germline V gene sequence: CDR1 LNHNV, CDR2 YYDKDF (reference sequence). V was clipped by 5 bases and J by 3 bases; unmatched bases: 7. This CDR3 has 15 residues. The CDR3 is CATSQSGTGVYEQYF. CDR3 bases: TGTGCCACCAGCCAATCCGGGACAGGGGTCTACGAGCAGTACTTC. Supplemented by reference TRBV15 and TRBJ2-7, the full variable domain reads DAMVIQNPRYQVTQFGKPVTLSCSQTLNHNVMYWYQQKSSQAPKLLFHYYDKDFNNEADTPDNFQSRRPNTSFCFLDIRSPGLGDTAMYLCATSQSGTGVYEQYFGPGTRLTVT.

This clone was observed a handful of times. The rearrangement joins TRBV28 to TRBJ2-3, with 10 nucleotides matching TRBD2. The ends lost 3 bases at V and 10 bases at J; junction bases unmatched: 13. Germline loops: CDR1 MDHEN, CDR2 SYDVKM. The CDR3 loop spans 16 amino acids. This chain's CDR3 is CASSFGWSSGSSSQYF. Here the CDR3 DNA reads TGTGCCAGCAGTTTTGGTTGGTCTAGCGGGAGCTCTTCGCAGTATTTT.

There are a few counts of this clone. V is TRBV13 and J is TRBJ1-3, with D possibly matching TRBD1 (5 bases). Germline values: CDR1 PRHDT, CDR2 FYEKMQ (reference sequence). With 5 bases removed from V and 1 base from J, the gap between germline ends came to 12 bases. The CDR3 loop spans 15 amino acids. For the CDR3, the DNA is TGTGCCAGCAGCCCGGACGGGGGATCTGGAAACACCATATATTTT. Protein sequence: CASSPDGGSGNTIYF.